The 27 T cell receptor beta chains listed next were all sequenced from one sample in a study of blood T cell repertoires in COVID-19. Measured with immunoSEQ multiplex PCR; TCRdb has only the in-frame clones, and not every one. The sample has about 300,000 clones; around 90% are singletons. Sequenced sample: PBMCs or T cells enriched from blood (not recorded which). Every receptor here comes from a woman aged 40 to 50 who had recovered from COVID-19.

The CDR3 DNA is TGTGCCAGCAGCCAAGAACCACAGGGCTCGAACACCGGGGAGCTGTTTTTT. Translated: CASSQEPQGSNTGELFF. The V gene is TRBV14, the J gene TRBJ2-2; possibly TRBD1 for D (6 bases). Germline V lookup: CDR1 SGHDN, CDR2 FVKESK. The CDR3 is made up of 17 amino acids. V lost 0 bases to trimming and J lost 0 bases, with 11 bases between them.

V is TRBV19 and J is TRBJ1-5; maybe TRBD1 (6 bases). The CDR3 has 15 residues. Germline V gene lookup returns CDR1 LNHDA and CDR2 SQIVND (reference sequence). Trimming removed 3 bases at V and 4 bases at J, with 13 bases between. The CDR3 region is CASSISQGTNQPQHF. The CDR3 bases are TGTGCCAGTAGTATCAGCCAGGGGACGAATCAGCCCCAGCATTTT.

The V call is TRBV11-1, the J call TRBJ2-2; D perhaps matches TRBD1 (5 bases). Germline lookup yields CDR1 SGHAT and CDR2 FQDESV (reference sequence). The V end was cut by 4 bases, the J end by 0 bases, with 12 bases between. The CDR3 runs 16 residues. CDR3 DNA: TGTGCCAGCAGCTCGGACATCTTTACGAACACCGGGGAGCTGTTTTTT. Translating it yields CASSSDIFTNTGELFF.

The chain has TRBV5-1 and TRBJ2-5; TRBD1 aligns across 7 bases. This CDR3 has 14 residues. The germline V gene has CDR1 SGHRS and CDR2 YFSETQ. Trimming took 5 bases from V and 9 from J; bases not matched to a gene: 13. The CDR3 spells CASSKETGSIAQYF. The CDR3 DNA is TGCGCCAGCAGTAAGGAGACAGGGTCCATTGCCCAGTACTTC.

The chain joins TRBV15 to TRBJ1-1; 8 nucleotides match TRBD1. The ends lost 2 bases at V and 1 base at J; junction bases unmatched: 6. CDR3 length equals 16 residues. CDR1 LNHNV and CDR2 YYDKDF come from the germline V gene (reference sequence). The CDR3 region is CATSRRRTGTNTEAFF. CDR3 bases: TGTGCCACCAGCAGACGCCGGACAGGGACGAACACTGAAGCTTTCTTT.

The chain couples TRBV7-6 to TRBJ2-5, with D possibly being TRBD1 (6 bases). CDR1 and CDR2 (germline): SGHVS, FNYEAQ. The CDR3 consists of 15 residues. The V gene lost 1 base and the J gene lost 1 base, with 10 bases spanning the gap. The CDR3 DNA reads as TGTGCCAGCAGCTTAGGGGTCAGGGGCCAAGAGACCCAGTACTTC. This encodes CASSLGVRGQETQYF.

The CDR3 region is CASSPRTGLGNTIYF. For the CDR3, the DNA is TGTGCCAGCAGCCCCCGGACAGGACTTGGAAACACCATATATTTT. The rearrangement uses TRBV7-9 and TRBJ1-3, with TRBD1 matching over 7 bases. Germline V gene sequence: CDR1 SEHNR, CDR2 FQNEAQ (reference sequence). The CDR3 is 15 amino acids. V lost 5 bases and J lost 3; bases outside the gene matches: 7. Using reference TRBV7-9 and TRBJ1-3 for the parts outside the CDR3, the full variable domain is DTGVSQNPRHKITKRGQNVTFRCDPISEHNRLYWYRQTLGQGPEFLTYFQNEAQLEKSRLLSDRFSAERPKGSFSTLEIQRTEQGDSAMYLCASSPRTGLGNTIYFGEGSWLTVV.

This chain joins TRBV7-2 and TRBJ1-2; a weak D match, TRBD1 (5 bases). V was pared by 7 bases and J by 4 bases, with 16 bases between. The CDR3 has 14 residues. The V gene's germline CDR1 is SGHTA and CDR2 FQGNSA. This CDR3 reads CASTPIREGYGYTF. The CDR3 coding sequence is TGTGCCAGCACCCCTATCAGGGAAGGCTATGGCTACACCTTC.

The chain combines TRBV2 with TRBJ1-6, with 9 bases lining up with TRBD1. The CDR3 extends over 16 amino acids. The germline V gene encodes CDR1 SNHLY and CDR2 FYNNEI. V shed 6 bases, J shed 0 bases, and the junction held 3 bases outside the gene matches. CDR3 nucleotide sequence: TGTGCCAGCAGCGGGACAGGGAGCTCCTATAATTCACCCCTCCACTTT. Its translation is CASSGTGSSYNSPLHF.

This clone was observed once. The chain carries TRBV25-1 and TRBJ2-2, with 9 bases fitting TRBD1. The CDR3 runs to 16 residues. The V segment lost 4 bases and the J segment 3 bases; nucleotides outside the gene matches: 6. In germline, CDR1 is MGHDK, CDR2 SYGVNS. The CDR3 DNA follows: TGTGCCAGCAGTGCCGAAGACAGGGGGGACACCGGGGAGCTGTTTTTT. Protein product: CASSAEDRGDTGELFF.

The rearrangement uses TRBV14 and TRBJ2-1; 11 bases are a match to TRBD1. CDR3 length equals 15 residues. The trim removed 6 bases at V and 6 bases at J, leaving 7 bases unmatched. Germline V CDR1 and CDR2: SGHDN, FVKESK. CDR3 residues: CASSLDRGLVNEQFF. CDR3 in DNA: TGTGCCAGCAGTCTGGACAGGGGGCTGGTCAATGAGCAGTTCTTC.

This chain connects TRBV12-3 or TRBV12-4 to TRBJ1-2, with TRBD1 matching 8 bases. With V trimmed by 2 bases and J by 4 bases, 0 bases remained unmatched. This CDR3 region has 13 residues. The CDR3 reads CASSLTGGYGYTF. As DNA, the CDR3 is TGTGCCAGCAGTTTAACAGGGGGCTATGGCTACACCTTC.

The rearrangement joins TRBV14 to TRBJ1-6; D perhaps matches TRBD1 (6 bases). The CDR3 is made up of 13 amino acids. CDR1 is SGHDN and CDR2 is FVKESK in the germline V gene. The V gene lost 6 bases and the J gene lost 6 bases, with 9 bases spanning the gap. In DNA form, the CDR3 reads TGTGCCAGCAGGGTAGGGGGTAATTCACCCCTCCACTTT. Protein sequence: CASRVGGNSPLHF. Full variable domain (rest looked up from reference TRBV14 and TRBJ1-6): EAGVTQFPSHSVIEKGQTVTLRCDPISGHDNLYWYRRVMGKEIKFLLHFVKESKQDESGMPNNRFLAERTGGTYSTLKVQPAELEDSGVYFCASRVGGNSPLHFGNGTRLTVT.

This clone was detected only once. At the DNA level, this CDR3 is encoded by other sequences in the same sample as well. The chain joins TRBV5-1 to TRBJ2-3, with TRBD2 matching 11 bases. CDR3 length equals 18 residues. J lost 1 base, V lost 0 bases, and 7 bases had no gene match. CDR1 and CDR2 (germline): SGHRS, YFSETQ. In nucleotides, the CDR3 is TGCGCCAGCAGCTTGGGACTAGCGGGGCCCCGAGGCACAGATACGCAGTATTTT. This codes for CASSLGLAGPRGTDTQYF.

The chain combines TRBV18 with TRBJ1-3, with a possible D match to TRBD1 (6 bases). CDR3 size: 16 residues. Trimming took off 5 bases at V and 0 bases at J, with 14 bases between the two ends. Germline CDR1 and CDR2: KGHSH and LQKENI. DNA for the CDR3: TGTGCCAGCTCAGCGACACAGGGTCTCTCTGGAAACACCATATATTTT. It specifies CASSATQGLSGNTIYF.

This chain links TRBV5-1 with TRBJ2-5; 8 bases align to TRBD1. Germline trimming cut 4 bases from V and 3 bases from J; bases unmatched to any gene: 5. This CDR3 contains 14 residues. Germline-derived CDR1 and CDR2 are SGHRS and YFSETQ. The CDR3 nucleotides read TGCGCCAGCAGCGCCGGGACAGGTGAAGAGACCCAGTACTTC. It yields the protein CASSAGTGEETQYF.

The chain is built from TRBV30 and TRBJ2-1; 8 nucleotides align to TRBD1. The V and J ends lost 3 bases and 5 bases, in that order; junction bases with no gene match: 9. In germline, CDR1 is GTSNPN, CDR2 SVGIG (reference sequence). The CDR3 totals 15 residues. CDR3 sequence: CAWSLRGQVNNEQFF. As DNA, the CDR3 is TGTGCCTGGAGCCTCAGGGGACAGGTGAACAATGAGCAGTTCTTC.

CDR3 amino acids: CATSRDRTGSSYEQYF. In DNA, the CDR3 is TGTGCCACCAGCAGAGATAGGACAGGGAGCTCCTACGAGCAGTACTTC. V usage is TRBV15 and J usage is TRBJ2-7, with TRBD1 matching 8 bases. The V gene's germline CDR1 is LNHNV and CDR2 YYDKDF (reference sequence). The CDR3 contains 16 residues. J gave up 0 bases and V 0 bases, and 4 bases lay outside the gene matches.

This clone is a singleton in its sample. The chain joins TRBV5-1 to TRBJ2-3; TRBD1 is a possible D gene (6 bases). This CDR3 region has 15 residues. V was shortened by 2 bases and J by 0 bases, with 10 bases between the two germline ends. CDR1 and CDR2 from the germline V gene are SGHRS and YFSETQ. The CDR3 DNA reads as TGCGCCAGCAGCTTTCGGACAGAAAGCACAGATACGCAGTATTTT. It encodes CASSFRTESTDTQYF.

This clone has more than one count but fewer than ten. The rearrangement links TRBV3-1 (or the pseudogene TRBV3-2) to TRBJ1-2; tentative D call: TRBD1 (5 bases). V was trimmed by 1 base and J by 3 bases, leaving 18 bases between them. There are 17 residues in the CDR3. Looked up from germline, CDR1 is LGHDT and CDR2 is YNNKEL (reference sequence). CDR3 bases: TGTGCCAGCAGCCAAGGGGCAGGGCGGTCGGGCTACTATGGCTACACCTTC. Amino acids: CASSQGAGRSGYYGYTF.

This clone has only one observation. V is TRBV18 and J is TRBJ2-3; 10 nucleotides align to TRBD2. CDR3 size: 16 residues. J gave up 4 bases and V 6 bases, and 10 bases lay outside the gene matches. CDR1 is KGHSH, CDR2 LQKENI, per germline. The DNA for the CDR3 is TGTGCCAGCTCTCTCGTAGCGGGAGGCCCGTCAGATACGCAGTATTTT. This encodes CASSLVAGGPSDTQYF.

The table lists this clone with a few counts. V is TRBV18 and J is TRBJ2-2, with 8 bases matching TRBD2. This CDR3 comprises 16 residues. The ends lost 3 bases at V and 0 bases at J; junction bases unmatched: 3. Germline V gene sequence: CDR1 KGHSH, CDR2 LQKENI. The CDR3 loop is CASSPPGLANTGELFF. CDR3 DNA: TGTGCCAGCTCACCCCCGGGACTAGCGAACACCGGGGAGCTGTTTTTT.

The J gene is TRBJ2-7, the V gene TRBV27, with 10 nucleotides matching TRBD2. Trimming removed 5 bases from V and 5 bases from J; junction bases left unmatched: 9. The CDR3 contains 15 residues. Germline CDR1 and CDR2: MNHEY and SMNVEV (reference sequence). The CDR3: CASSLLLAGVHEQYF. CDR3 DNA: TGTGCCAGCAGTCTCCTCCTAGCGGGAGTCCACGAGCAGTACTTC.

This chain joins TRBV5-1 and TRBJ2-3; D not certain. The CDR3 consists of 16 residues. The germline V gene encodes CDR1 SGHRS and CDR2 YFSETQ. With 3 bases removed from V and 1 base from J, the gap between germline ends came to 15 bases. CDR3 sequence (DNA): TGCGCCAGCAGCTGGAGCGCGTCGAGCGGCACAGATACGCAGTATTTT. It yields the protein CASSWSASSGTDTQYF.

This clone was counted between two and nine times. This sequence joins TRBV7-9 and TRBJ2-5, with D possibly matching TRBD1 (5 bases). This CDR3 contains 14 residues. V lost 2 bases to trimming and J lost 4 bases, with 11 bases between them. The germline gives CDR1 SEHNR, CDR2 FQNEAQ (reference sequence). The CDR3 is CASSLPTGRETQYF. The CDR3, as DNA: TGTGCCAGCAGCTTACCTACAGGCCGAGAGACCCAGTACTTC.

The chain uses TRBV7-6 and TRBJ2-1; D is possibly TRBD2 (5 bases). Trimming left V 3 bases short and J 7 bases short, with 13 bases between. CDR1 is SGHVS and CDR2 is FNYEAQ in the germline V gene. CDR3 length equals 14 residues. The CDR3 region has the DNA TGTGCCAGCAGCTTTTTAAGCGGAAATAATGAGCAGTTCTTC. This encodes CASSFLSGNNEQFF.

The chain links TRBV30 to TRBJ1-1, with D unresolved. V lost 4 bases and J 5 bases, leaving 14 bases between the germline ends. The germline V gene has CDR1 GTSNPN and CDR2 SVGIG (reference sequence). The CDR3 spans 13 residues. CDR3 DNA: TGTGCCTGGACGTCGCCCGTGAGAACTGAAGCTTTCTTT. This gives the protein CAWTSPVRTEAFF.